Below, 16 T cell receptor beta chains from the same sample are listed, as sequenced in a study of monozygotic twins with inflammatory bowel disease. Reprocessing the 5' RACE reads, TCRdb reports a single entry for every CDR3 protein and omits DNA. The specimen's table records approximately 300,000 distinct CDR3 sequences. Material: blood. The receptors were sampled from a human donor with ulcerative colitis or Crohn's disease, or a healthy co-twin of an affected twin (not recorded which).

The chain employs TRBV7-9 and TRBJ2-2; absent DNA, TCRdb's TRBD2 call cannot be checked. Germline-derived CDR1 and CDR2 are SEHNR and FQNEAQ (reference sequence). The length of the CDR3 is 13 residues. CDR3 protein: CASSPAFVGELFF.

The chain uses TRBV27 and TRBJ2-2; with no DNA, the TCRdb D assignment of TRBD2 cannot be verified. CDR1 MNHEY and CDR2 SMNVEV come from the germline V gene (reference sequence). There are 17 residues in the CDR3. This chain's CDR3 is CASRPVSGGSNTGELFF.

The J gene is TRBJ2-5, the V gene TRBV6-1; TCRdb's D call, TRBD1, is unchecked because there is no DNA. The CDR3 extends over 14 amino acids. Germline V gene lookup returns CDR1 MNHNS and CDR2 SASEGT. CDR3: CASRPGQGGGTQYF.

J is TRBJ2-2 and V is TRBV23-1; TCRdb gives TRBD1 as the D gene, but with no DNA this cannot be confirmed. TRBV23-1 is an ORF; its function is uncertain. This CDR3 has 15 residues. CDR3 protein: CASSQSGPSTGELFF.

This rearrangement joins TRBV7-2 to TRBJ2-7; TCRdb proposes TRBD2, but this gene call is untestable without DNA. The CDR3 runs to 16 residues. CDR1 and CDR2 from the germline V gene are SGHTA and FQGNSA. CDR3 residues: CASSLASGANSYEQYF.

The chain is built from TRBV20-1 and TRBJ2-3; the D call of TRBD2 rests on TCRdb alone, since no DNA is present to check it. Per the germline V gene, CDR1 is DFQATT and CDR2 is SNEGSKA (reference sequence). This CDR3 contains 12 residues. CDR3 sequence reads: CSAIAGGGIKYF.

CDR3 sequence: CATSRVNTGGREQFF. The chain uses TRBV15 and TRBJ2-1; TCRdb's D gene call, TRBD1, goes unchecked for lack of DNA. The CDR3 extends over 15 amino acids. CDR1 LNHNV and CDR2 YYDKDF come from the germline V gene (reference sequence).

The chain links TRBV6-5 to TRBJ2-1. The CDR3 has 14 residues. Germline values: CDR1 MNHEY, CDR2 SVGAGI. The CDR3 reads CASSSPPLNNEQFF.

This chain uses TRBV12-3 or TRBV12-4 with TRBJ1-6. The CDR3 totals 14 residues. This CDR3 reads CASTAAGTASPLHF.

CDR3: CASSLSGRADKNTGELFF. The chain links TRBV7-6 to TRBJ2-2; TCRdb outputs TRBD2, but without DNA this stays unchecked. Germline CDR1 is SGHVS and CDR2 is FNYEAQ. The CDR3 is made up of 18 amino acids.

The chain carries TRBV29-1 and TRBJ1-4; TCRdb's assignment of TRBD1 cannot be checked, as there is no DNA. The CDR3 consists of 12 residues. The germline V gene encodes CDR1 SQVTM and CDR2 ANQGSEA. Here the CDR3 reads CSGGTGNEKLFF.

The chain couples TRBV3-1 to TRBJ2-1; the D call from TCRdb, TRBD1, cannot be confirmed without DNA. From germline, CDR1 is LGHDT and CDR2 YNNKEL (reference sequence). CDR3 length: 16 amino acids. The CDR3: CASSQPDRVRYHEQFF.

V is TRBV29-1 and J is TRBJ1-1; TCRdb returns TRBD1, unconfirmable since there is no DNA. CDR3 length: 14 amino acids. Germline V CDR1 and CDR2: SQVTM, ANQGSEA. CDR3: CSVNRGFRNTEAFF.

The CDR3 region is CASGATGSGNQPQHF. The chain couples TRBV12-3 or TRBV12-4 to TRBJ1-5; TCRdb returns TRBD1, unconfirmable since there is no DNA. This CDR3 is built from 15 residues.

This chain connects TRBV21-1 to TRBJ2-7; TCRdb's D call of TRBD1 is untestable without DNA. TRBV21-1 is deemed a pseudogene. The CDR3 spans 16 residues. The CDR3 spells CASSNPGHYVEREQHF.

The rearrangement joins TRBV29-1 to TRBJ1-2; checking the TCRdb D call of TRBD1 is not possible without DNA. Germline lookup yields CDR1 SQVTM and CDR2 ANQGSEA. This CDR3 comprises 13 residues. CDR3 sequence: CSVVSQGFYGYTF. Together with reference TRBV29-1 and TRBJ1-2, the CDR3 gives the full variable domain: SAVISQKPSRDICQRGTSLTIQCQVDSQVTMMFWYRQQPGQSLTLIATANQGSEATYESGFVIDKFPISRPNLTFSTLTVSNMSPEDSSIYLCSVVSQGFYGYTFGSGTRLTVV.